This TCR beta chain appears in the sequencing data of a study of T-cell memory formation after mild COVID-19. Notes on the study in general: CD4+ clones that contracted lay mainly in CM and EM; CD8+ ones lay in EMRA.

V was clipped by 5 bases and J by 4 bases, with 8 bases between them. Germline V gives CDR1 SGHTA, CDR2 FQGNSA. This CDR3 has 12 residues. For this clonotype: Its antigen is not identified.

MiXCR, applied by TCRdb to the 5' RACE reads, yields one record per CDR3 protein. The profile covers around 450,000 distinct CDR3 sequences, with 24% appearing a single time and roughly 8.7% taken by the ten largest. The sequence came from an adult woman who had mild COVID-19 (a few samples of this study predate the infection). Cell type and time point are not known. The rearrangement uses TRBV7-2 and TRBJ1-1; D is uncertain. The sample taken for sequencing was PBMCs or a T cell subset sorted from them (not recorded which). CDR3 region: CASSAHVTEAFF. The CDR3 nucleotides read TGTGCCAGCAGCGCGCACGTCACTGAAGCTTTCTTT. The variable domain in full, completed from reference TRBV7-2 and TRBJ1-1, reads GAGVSQSPSNKVTEKGKDVELRCDPISGHTALYWYRQSLGQGLEFLIYFQGNSAPDKSGLPSDRFSAERTGGSVSTLTIQRTQQEDSAVYLCASSAHVTEAFFGQGTRLTVV.